The next 22 T cell receptor beta chains were all read from a single sample in a study of cytomegalovirus exposure and HLA in healthy donors. The PCR ran on 60 Vbeta and 13 Jbeta primers. This table comes from immunoSEQ multiplex PCR, and its TCRdb copy is limited to in-frame clones, with some not included. Here the sample spans about 190,000 clones, more than 70% being singletons. Sequencing was done on a sample of PBMCs. The source of these receptors is a young man in good health and CMV-seropositive.

This clone was counted between two and nine times. The chain carries TRBV25-1 and TRBJ2-1; D uncertain. The V gene lost 4 bases and the J gene lost 5 bases, with 12 bases spanning the gap. This CDR3 is built from 14 residues. CDR1 and CDR2 from the germline V gene are MGHDK and SYGVNS. This CDR3 reads CASSVIDSNNEQFF. The CDR3 region has the DNA TGTGCCAGCAGTGTGATCGACTCTAACAATGAGCAGTTCTTC.

The chain employs TRBV5-1 and TRBJ1-2; TRBD1 aligns across 8 bases. V lost 8 bases and J lost 3; bases outside the gene matches: 3. There are 12 residues in the CDR3. Germline values: CDR1 SGHRS, CDR2 YFSETQ. CDR3 nucleotide sequence: TGCGCCAGTGGACAGGGTGACTATGGCTACACCTTC. Amino acid sequence: CASGQGDYGYTF. Filled out from reference TRBV5-1 and TRBJ1-2, the complete variable domain reads KAGVTQTPRYLIKTRGQQVTLSCSPISGHRSVSWYQQTPGQGLQFLFEYFSETQRNKGNFPGRFSGRQFSNSRSEMNVSTLELGDSALYLCASGQGDYGYTFGSGTRLTVV.

V and J are TRBV5-1 and TRBJ2-5, with unresolved D. Trimming took 4 bases from V and 0 from J, leaving 7 bases between them. Germline V gene data show CDR1 as SGHRS and CDR2 as YFSETQ. The CDR3 consists of 13 residues. The CDR3 bases are TGCGCCAGCAGCCCTCTGTACCAAGAGACCCAGTACTTC. The encoded protein is CASSPLYQETQYF.

The gene calls are TRBV4-2 and TRBJ2-7, with a possible D match to TRBD2 (5 bases). There are 12 residues in the CDR3. Deletions cut 4 bases from V and 5 bases from J, with 9 bases between. The germline CDR1 and CDR2 sequences are LGHNA and YNFKEQ. In nucleotides, the CDR3 is TGTGCCAGCAGCCCCCCCGGGGACGAGCAGTACTTC. Translation gives CASSPPGDEQYF.

CDR3 in amino acids: CASSPRDRGSTDTQYF. DNA of the CDR3: TGCGCCAGCAGCCCTCGGGACAGGGGTAGCACAGATACGCAGTATTTT. V gene TRBV4-1 combines with J gene TRBJ2-3, with 10 bases lining up with TRBD1. Germline assignment: CDR1 MGHRA and CDR2 YSYEKL. Trimming cost V 4 bases and J 0 bases; bases outside gene matches: 4. The CDR3 runs 16 residues.

This sequence joins TRBV19 and TRBJ1-2; D might be TRBD1 (6 bases). This CDR3 is 13 amino acids long. V lost 7 bases, J lost 4 bases, and 13 bases lay in between. Germline CDR1 LNHDA, CDR2 SQIVND (reference sequence). The DNA of the CDR3 is TGTGCCAGTAAAGACACAGGGCCCTATGGCTACACCTTC. This encodes CASKDTGPYGYTF.

This clone was seen a single time. The V gene is TRBV15, the J gene TRBJ2-1; 11 bases fit TRBD2. The V and J ends lost 4 bases and 5 bases, in that order; junction bases with no gene match: 4. The CDR3 runs to 15 residues. CDR1 and CDR2 from the germline V gene are LNHNV and YYDKDF (reference sequence). This CDR3 is CATSKMTSGDNEQFF. DNA for the CDR3: TGTGCCACCAGCAAAATGACTAGCGGGGACAATGAGCAGTTCTTC.

The chain couples TRBV27 to TRBJ2-1; 9 nucleotides line up with TRBD2. Germline V gene lookup returns CDR1 MNHEY and CDR2 SMNVEV (reference sequence). The CDR3 sequence is 14 residues long. V dropped 6 bases and J dropped 2; count of bases not matched to a gene: 2. CDR3 DNA sequence: TGTGCCAGCAGGGAGCGGGGGGCCTACAATGAGCAGTTCTTC. Encoded protein: CASRERGAYNEQFF.

The chain has TRBV18 and TRBJ1-2, with 11 positions matching TRBD1. V shed 4 bases, J shed 4 bases, and the junction held 5 bases outside the gene matches. Germline values: CDR1 KGHSH, CDR2 LQKENI. CDR3 size: 15 residues. In nucleotides, the CDR3 is TGTGCCAGCTCACATGGACAGGGGGCTGTCTATGGCTACACCTTC. This codes for CASSHGQGAVYGYTF.

There are a few counts of this clone. The chain links TRBV2 to TRBJ2-7; 12 nucleotides align to TRBD1. V gave up 7 bases and J gave up 3 bases; unmatched junction bases: 4. CDR1 and CDR2 from the germline V gene are SNHLY and FYNNEI. The CDR3 length is 14 residues. The CDR3: CASTGTGGSYEQYF. The DNA of the CDR3 is TGTGCCAGCACGGGGACAGGGGGCAGCTACGAGCAGTACTTC.

The chain carries TRBV4-1 and TRBJ2-3, with D perhaps matching TRBD2 (7 bases). Trimming cost V 3 bases and J 0 bases, with 16 bases left between them. The CDR3 spans 17 residues. CDR1 is MGHRA and CDR2 is YSYEKL in the germline V gene. The CDR3 sequence: CASSQNGGPLSTDTQYF. The CDR3 nucleotides are TGCGCCAGCAGCCAGAACGGGGGGCCCCTGAGCACAGATACGCAGTATTTT.

The gene calls are TRBV28 and TRBJ1-5; no clear D. Germline CDR1 and CDR2: MDHEN and SYDVKM. The CDR3 is made up of 18 amino acids. V was clipped by 2 bases and J by 0 bases, with 17 bases between them. CDR3 in amino acids: CASSLGWVERSSNQPQHF. The CDR3 coding sequence is TGTGCCAGCAGTTTAGGATGGGTGGAGAGGAGTAGCAATCAGCCCCAGCATTTT.

This clone appeared a few times. The chain employs TRBV30 and TRBJ2-1, with 8 bases fitting TRBD1. Germline V gene sequence: CDR1 GTSNPN, CDR2 SVGIG (reference sequence). CDR3 size: 15 residues. Germline trimming cut 0 bases from V and 2 bases from J; bases unmatched to any gene: 3. CDR3 in amino acids: CAWSVGDRPYNEQFF. CDR3 bases: TGTGCCTGGAGTGTTGGGGACAGGCCCTACAATGAGCAGTTCTTC.

The chain couples TRBV2 to TRBJ2-2; no firm D call. CDR1 is SNHLY and CDR2 is FYNNEI in the germline V gene. The CDR3 consists of 12 residues. The ends were cut back, 7 bases at V and 7 bases at J, with 10 bases in the middle. The CDR3 protein is CASTRGLGELFF. The CDR3 bases are TGTGCCAGCACCCGCGGCCTCGGGGAGCTGTTTTTT.

The chain carries TRBV10-3 and TRBJ1-5, with D possibly matching TRBD1 (6 bases). V lost 3 bases and J 15 bases, leaving 18 bases between the germline ends. There are 13 residues in the CDR3. In germline, CDR1 is ENHRY, CDR2 SYGVKD. In DNA, the CDR3 is TGTGCCATCAGTGATAACCCGGGACACCCCGGGCATTTT. This translates into CAISDNPGHPGHF.

Notes on this clone: The DNA is left out, because the CDR3 cannot be placed on it with certainty; the CDR3 is given as TCRdb lists it. CDR3: CAWSVSLSSGRPSYNEQFF. This rearrangement joins TRBV30 to TRBJ2-1; the listed D gene, TRBD2, was not tested against the DNA. The CDR3 is 19 residues long, ends included. Germline V gene lookup returns CDR1 GTSNPN and CDR2 SVGIG (reference sequence).

The CDR3 reads CASSSGLAGDTQYF. The CDR3 DNA sequence: TGTGCCAGCAGCTCCGGTTTAGCGGGAGATACGCAGTATTTT. This rearrangement joins TRBV7-3 to TRBJ2-3; TRBD2 matches at 7 bases. The CDR3 extends over 14 amino acids. Germline V gives CDR1 SGHTA, CDR2 FQGTGA. The J segment lost 5 bases and the V segment lost 4 bases, leaving 6 bases of the junction unmatched.

In the case of this clone: Compared with germline, one end of the junction differs, possibly owing to a read error. The chain carries TRBV27 and TRBJ1-4; no reliable D call. Germline V gene sequence: CDR1 MNHEY, CDR2 SMNVEV (reference sequence). This CDR3 is 14 amino acids long. The CDR3 bases are TGTGCCAGCAGTATATCTGACATTGGTGAAAAACTGTTTTTT. Residues: CASSISDIGEKLFF.

This sequence joins TRBV19 and TRBJ2-4; 12 nucleotides match TRBD2. V dropped 4 bases and J dropped 7; count of bases not matched to a gene: 2. This CDR3 region has 14 residues. Germline CDR1 and CDR2: LNHDA and SQIVND (reference sequence). The CDR3 loop reads CASSTTSGRNIQYF. The CDR3 region has the DNA TGTGCCAGTAGTACCACTAGCGGGAGGAACATTCAGTACTTC.

This clone was detected only a few times. Other DNA sequences in this sample translate to the same CDR3. This chain joins TRBV28 and TRBJ1-6; D perhaps matches TRBD1 (5 bases). The CDR3 is 13 amino acids. Trimming pared 8 bases from V and 10 bases from J, leaving 15 bases between. CDR1 and CDR2 from the germline V gene are MDHEN and SYDVKM. CDR3 region: CASRASRGSPLHF. The CDR3 coding sequence is TGTGCCAGCCGGGCCTCCCGGGGGTCACCCCTCCACTTT.

This clone has more than one count but fewer than ten. The rearrangement joins TRBV10-3 to TRBJ2-5; 9 bases are a match to TRBD1. Trimming at V came to 5 bases and at J to 4 bases, leaving 11 bases not matched to a gene. This CDR3 region has 16 residues. Germline values: CDR1 ENHRY, CDR2 SYGVKD. In nucleotides, the CDR3 is TGTGCCATCAGTAGCAGGGACAGGGAAAACCTAGAGACCCAGTACTTC. It translates to CAISSRDRENLETQYF.

In this sample, this clone turned up a few times. This chain connects TRBV19 to TRBJ1-5, with no clear D. Trimming cost V 2 bases and J 3 bases, with 11 bases left between them. The CDR3 spans 15 residues. CDR1 and CDR2 from the germline V gene are LNHDA and SQIVND (reference sequence). Here the CDR3 reads CASSIMVRVNQPQHF. The DNA of the CDR3 is TGTGCCAGTAGTATAATGGTGAGGGTCAATCAGCCCCAGCATTTT. Variable domain in full (rest from reference TRBV19 and TRBJ1-5): DGGITQSPKYLFRKEGQNVTLSCEQNLNHDAMYWYRQDPGQGLRLIYYSQIVNDFQKGDIAEGYSVSREKKESFPLTVTSAQKNPTAFYLCASSIMVRVNQPQHFGDGTRLSIL.